This TCR beta chain stems from a study of cytomegalovirus exposure and HLA in healthy donors. V shed 0 bases and J shed 3 bases, with 5 bases lying between them. This CDR3 is built from 14 residues. CDR1 and CDR2 (germline): MNHEY, SVGAGI. The PCR used 60 Vbeta and 13 Jbeta primers. The repertoire was sequenced with immunoSEQ multiplex PCR; TCRdb's copy has only in-frame clones and lacks some. The table lists over 150,000 clones, about 77% of them singletons. The receptor's source is a woman between 45 and 65 years old in good health and CMV-seronegative. Sequences were obtained from PBMCs. The chain uses TRBV6-5 and TRBJ1-4; D gene uncertain. CDR3 nucleotides: TGTGCCAGCAGTTACTCGAGTGCTAATGAAAAACTGTTTTTT. Protein product: CASSYSSANEKLFF.